This T cell receptor (beta chain) appears in the sequencing data of a study of cytomegalovirus exposure and HLA in healthy donors. Notes on the study in general: Several of the most significant clusters appeared, in a later analysis, to be linked to common viral pathogens.

Regarding this clone: What it binds is unknown.

CDR1 and CDR2 (germline): ENHRY, SYGVKD. Trimming stripped 6 bases from V and 6 bases from J, with 9 bases between. The CDR3 has 11 residues. A multiplex PCR was run with 60 Vbeta primers and 13 Jbeta primers. Clones were sequenced by immunoSEQ multiplex PCR, and TCRdb holds only the in-frame ones, with some missing. The table includes around 130,000 clones, 77% detected once. The specimen was PBMCs. The chain carries TRBV10-3 and TRBJ2-7; tentatively, D is TRBD1 (6 bases). The sequence was obtained from a man aged 18 to 35 in good health and CMV-seropositive. CDR3 sequence (DNA): TGTGCCATCAGAGGGGGTGGCGAGCAGTACTTC. This encodes CAIRGGGEQYF.